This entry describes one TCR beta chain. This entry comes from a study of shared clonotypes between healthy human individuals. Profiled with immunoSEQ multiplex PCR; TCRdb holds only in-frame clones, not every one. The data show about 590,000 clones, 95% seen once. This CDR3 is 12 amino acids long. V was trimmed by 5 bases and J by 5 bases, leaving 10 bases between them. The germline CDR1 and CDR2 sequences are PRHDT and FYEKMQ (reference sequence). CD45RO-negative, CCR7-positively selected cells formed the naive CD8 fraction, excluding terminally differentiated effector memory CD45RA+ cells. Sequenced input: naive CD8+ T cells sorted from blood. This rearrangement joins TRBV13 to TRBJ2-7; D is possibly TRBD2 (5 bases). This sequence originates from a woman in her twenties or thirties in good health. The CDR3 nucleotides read TGTGCCAGCAGCCCCTTCGGGAACGAGCAGTACTTC. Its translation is CASSPFGNEQYF.